The clone carrying this TCR beta chain was counted between two and nine times. This record comes from a study of CD8 T cells in ankylosing spondylitis. The CDR3 contains 15 residues. The germline V gene encodes CDR1 SGHTA and CDR2 FQGTGA. The germline V and J ends were trimmed by 5 bases and 0 bases, with 10 bases remaining between them. Via MiXCR, TCRdb re-called the 5' RACE reads, giving one row per CDR3 protein. This sample has over 100,000 distinct CDR3 sequences, with around 7% found just once. This TCR was recovered from a male donor with ankylosing spondylitis or in good health (not recorded which). The chain couples TRBV7-3 to TRBJ2-2, with D perhaps TRBD2 (6 bases). The source material was blood, either unsorted or a sorted T cell fraction (not recorded which). As DNA, the CDR3 is TGTGCCAGCAGCAGGACTAACGCGAACACCGGGGAGCTGTTTTTT. Its translation: CASSRTNANTGELFF.